This section outlines one T cell receptor (beta chain) sequence together with its context. Generated by immunoSEQ multiplex PCR, the TCRdb table keeps only in-frame clones and is missing some. The sample records around 36,000 clones, around 90% being singletons. This specimen belongs to a study of T cell changes during pregnancy in multiple sclerosis. Trimming at V came to 5 bases and at J to 8 bases, leaving 6 bases not matched to a gene. This CDR3 has 14 residues. Germline CDR1 and CDR2: SGHRS and YFSETQ. V and J are TRBV5-1 and TRBJ1-6, with TRBD1 identical over 8 bases. The TCR originated in a female donor with multiple sclerosis, enrolled in a pregnancy study. The specimen was CD8+ T cells from peripheral blood mononuclear cells, collected in the first trimester of pregnancy. Written as DNA, the CDR3 is TGCGCCAGCAGTTATGACAGGGGTTATTCACCCCTCCACTTT. Encoded protein: CASSYDRGYSPLHF.